Presented here are 8 T cell receptor beta chains from one specimen sequenced in a study of B cell selection in AIRE deficiency. The sorted conventional CD4 T cells were gated as CD4+CD127+. The table came from immunoSEQ multiplex PCR; TCRdb's copy has only in-frame clones and leaves some out. The sample holds about 25,000 clones, roughly 95% seen once. The sequenced sample consisted of CD4+CD127+ conventional T cells sorted from PBMCs. These receptors originate from a human donor in good health.

The rearrangement links TRBV12-5 to TRBJ2-1, with 9 bases lining up with TRBD1. The CDR3 is made up of 17 amino acids. Trimming removed 0 bases from V and 6 bases from J; junction bases left unmatched: 9. Germline V CDR1 and CDR2: LGHNT, FRNRAP. This CDR3 is CASGLVDRDRVSNEQFF. CDR3 sequence (DNA): TGTGCTAGTGGTTTGGTAGACCGGGACAGGGTTTCCAATGAGCAGTTCTTC.

The genes are TRBV6-1 and TRBJ1-2; D not resolved. The CDR3 contains 14 residues. Germline CDR1 MNHNS, CDR2 SASEGT. With 5 bases removed from V and 8 bases from J, the gap between germline ends came to 18 bases. As DNA, the CDR3 is TGTGCCAGCAGTTATTCGCCCGGGCTCCCGGGCTACACCTTC. Its protein product is CASSYSPGLPGYTF.

The J gene is TRBJ2-3, the V gene TRBV6-5; perhaps TRBD2 as D (6 bases). V was shortened by 3 bases and J by 4 bases, with 14 bases between the two germline ends. The length of the CDR3 is 15 residues. Germline values: CDR1 MNHEY, CDR2 SVGAGI. The CDR3 DNA reads as TGTGCCAGCAGTTATAAGGCGGGAAAAGCAGATACGCAGTATTTT. Translated, it gives CASSYKAGKADTQYF.

The sample holds a few counts of this clone. The rearrangement uses TRBV6-4 and TRBJ1-2; 7 bases are shared with TRBD1. With 6 bases clipped from V and 3 bases from J, the junction kept 4 bases outside the gene matches. This CDR3 has 13 amino acids. Germline V gene lookup returns CDR1 MRHNA and CDR2 SNTAGT. CDR3 DNA sequence: TGTGCCAGCAGCTGGGACAGCGACTATGGCTACACCTTC. As protein: CASSWDSDYGYTF.

V usage is TRBV19 and J usage is TRBJ2-7; 12 bases are a match to TRBD2. This CDR3 is 18 amino acids long. The germline V gene encodes CDR1 LNHDA and CDR2 SQIVND (reference sequence). V was clipped by 3 bases and J by 0 bases; unmatched bases: 9. The CDR3, as DNA: TGTGCCAGTAGTATCAGAACTAGCGGGAGGTCTATCTCCTACGAGCAGTACTTC. This gives the protein CASSIRTSGRSISYEQYF.

This sequence joins TRBV6-1 and TRBJ2-7; 10 bases are shared with TRBD1. The CDR3 contains 14 residues. Germline assignment: CDR1 MNHNS and CDR2 SASEGT. V was pared by 6 bases and J by 2 bases, with 4 bases of the junction left unmatched. The CDR3, as DNA: TGTGCCAGCAGGGGGACAGGGGACACCTACGAGCAGTACTTC. Amino acids: CASRGTGDTYEQYF.

V usage is TRBV7-9 and J usage is TRBJ1-2, with 8 nucleotides matching TRBD1. The CDR3 consists of 14 residues. The trim removed 5 bases at V and 5 bases at J, leaving 7 bases unmatched. Looked up from germline, CDR1 is SEHNR and CDR2 is FQNEAQ (reference sequence). CDR3 in amino acids: CASSITGGSYGYTF. In DNA, the CDR3 is TGTGCCAGCAGCATTACAGGGGGGAGTTATGGCTACACCTTC.

This clone was picked up one time. This chain connects TRBV5-4 to TRBJ2-3, with 9 bases matching TRBD2. V shed 1 base and J 4 bases; nucleotides not matched to a gene: 7. Germline assignment: CDR1 SGHNT and CDR2 YYREEE (reference sequence). The CDR3 has 16 amino acids. The CDR3 region has the DNA TGTGCCAGCAGCTTGAGGCGGGCGGGAGGGCCAGATACGCAGTATTTT. Translating gives CASSLRRAGGPDTQYF. Variable domain in full (rest from reference TRBV5-4 and TRBJ2-3): ETGVTQSPTHLIKTRGQQVTLRCSSQSGHNTVSWYQQALGQGPQFIFQYYREEENGRGNFPPRFSGLQFPNYSSELNVNALELDDSALYLCASSLRRAGGPDTQYFGPGTRLTVL.